The source of this T cell receptor (beta chain) is a study of T-cell reconstitution after alpha-beta-depleted transplantation in children (TCRdb year 2016). Study-level background: T-cell immune reconstitution after TCRalphabeta/CD19-depleted allogeneic hematopoietic cell transplantation in children was quantitatively tracked in the study by means of TCR repertoire profiling.

The library was generated by PCR. TCRdb lists the instrument as Illumina HiSeq 2500. Molecular barcoding was employed in the preparation of TCR libraries, with unique molecular identifiers being used to normalize TCRbeta repertoire quantification. TCRdb reran the public reads through fastp at Q25 and MiXCR, keeping productive beta chains. Each CDR3 protein appears once, grouped with its most common genes and DNA. In this sample the table shows just under 250,000 distinct CDR3 sequences, around 25% of which occur a single time. Approximately 2.5% of the sample is held by the ten biggest clonotypes. The treatment or condition label for this specimen denotes: allogeneic hematopoietic cell transplantation with graft depleted of TCRalphabeta T cells and CD19 B cells. Transplant recipients were children who received TCRalphabeta/CD19-depleted allogeneic hematopoietic cell grafts. The CDR3 contains 12 residues, cysteine and phenylalanine counted. Only the CDR3 part of the read is kept: 36 bases, read in frame from the first base. CDR1 is given as DFQATT and CDR2 as SNEGSKA, both from the germline V gene (reference sequence). V is pared back by 4 bases and J by 2 bases, with 9 bases lying between the germline termini.

This clonotype was counted a few times. Its target antigen remains unknown. No base quality values were provided; no much bigger clone lies one nucleotide off. On the study overall, not on this receptor specifically: In some patients, the high TCRbeta diversity seen at day 60 was put down to recipient T cells and intrathymic progenitors that had survived conditioning. The apparently early recovery of alphabetaT-cell counts about two months after transplant reportedly depended on only several hundred rapidly expanded clones that came from non-depleted graft cells. Hyperexpanded clone frequencies declined over subsequent months; after one year, T-cell counts and TCRbeta diversity were mostly attributed to newly produced T cells.

The TCR comes from a girl aged 2-15 years with Fanconi anemia, due to receive a stem cell transplant. This material consisted of PBMCs, taken before TCRalphabeta/CD19-depleted stem cell transplant. Rearrangement joined TRBV20-1 to TRBJ2-7; confidence is insufficient to name the D gene. The nucleotide sequence reads TGCAGTGCTAATGTCGCCGCCTACGAGCAGTACTTC. This encodes CSANVAAYEQYF.